The rows below give T cell receptor beta chains drawn from one sample of a study of cytomegalovirus exposure and HLA in healthy donors. Sequencing was performed with immunoSEQ multiplex PCR; in TCRdb, only in-frame clones are kept and a portion is missing. The sample includes about 140,000 clones, approximately 71% of them seen just once. Source material: PBMCs. The receptors come from a man aged 35 to 55 in good health and CMV-seronegative. Both conserved end residues are part of each CDR3. Fields, in order: J gene, clone size, V gene, D gene, CDR3 DNA, CDR3 protein. The D gene is left open where the match is weak. Clone size, where shown, is once, few, many, or a class for clones that have expanded.

TRBJ2-2	.	TRBV6-5	.	TGTGCCAGCAGTTACTGGGGGGGCACCACCGGGGAGCTGTTTTTT	CASSYWGGTTGELFF
TRBJ1-4	.	TRBV27	.	TGTGCCAGCAGTTCTCCGCTAGACCCTCAGCAACTGTTTTTT	CASSSPLDPQQLFF
TRBJ2-1	.	TRBV11-1	.	TGTGCCAGCAGCTTAGCTCCAGGGGTAGCCTACAATGAGCAGTTCTTC	CASSLAPGVAYNEQFF
TRBJ1-1	.	TRBV4-3	TRBD1	TGCGCCAGCAGCCATTTACCGGGACAGGTCAACACTGAAGCTTTCTTT	CASSHLPGQVNTEAFF
TRBJ2-7	.	TRBV6-1	.	TGTTTTTTTTTCAAGCAGAAGGCGGCATACGAGCAGTACTTC	CFFFKQKAAYEQYF
TRBJ2-5	once	TRBV9	.	TGTGCCAGCAGCGTAGACGGGGTTTGGTGGGAAGAGACCCAGTACTTC	CASSVDGVWWEETQYF
TRBJ1-1	.	TRBV19	.	TGTGCCAGTAGGTTCGGAGGGCGGATGAACACTGAAGCTTTCTTT	CASRFGGRMNTEAFF
TRBJ1-1	few	TRBV5-6	TRBD1	TGTGCCAGCAGCATAAGGACAGGGGGTAGGGCTTTCTTT	CASSIRTGGRAFF
TRBJ1-4	.	TRBV11-2	.	TGTGCCAGCAGCCCAAGGACAGATTTAAATGAAAAACTGTTTTTT	CASSPRTDLNEKLFF
TRBJ1-5	.	TRBV4-3	.	TGCGCCAGCAGCCAGGCGCAGGGGTACAATCAGCCCCAGCATTTT	CASSQAQGYNQPQHF
TRBJ1-4	.	TRBV27	.	TGTGCCAGCAGCTTTCAGGGGACAAATGAAAAACTGTTTTTT	CASSFQGTNEKLFF
TRBJ2-7	.	TRBV15	TRBD2	TGTGCCACCAGCTTAGGATCCGGCGGGGGTATCGCCTACGAGCAGTACTTC	CATSLGSGGGIAYEQYF
TRBJ1-3	once	TRBV6-6	TRBD1	TGTGCCAGCAGTTACACAGGGGGCTCTGGAAACACCATATATTTT	CASSYTGGSGNTIYF
TRBJ1-2	.	TRBV7-6	TRBD1	TGTGCCAGCAGCCCGCACAACCGGGACAGACTCTATGGCTACACCTTC	CASSPHNRDRLYGYTF
TRBJ2-1	.	TRBV9	.	TGTGCCAGCAGCTCGGGGGGCGGTTCCTACAATGAGCAGTTCTTC	CASSSGGGSYNEQFF
TRBJ1-5	.	TRBV7-9	.	TGTGCCAGCAGCTCAGATTCGACCAGCGGGAGCAATCAGCCCCAGCATTTT	CASSSDSTSGSNQPQHF
TRBJ1-5	.	TRBV6-1	.	TGTGCCCTCGGGGGAGCCGGCCAGCCCCAGCATTTT	CALGGAGQPQHF
TRBJ1-6	.	TRBV6-1	.	TGTGCCAGCAGTGAAGCGGGCTTCGCCCTCCACTTT	CASSEAGFALHF
TRBJ1-2	.	TRBV4-3	TRBD1	TGCGCCAGCAGCCAAGGTCCCCCGGGACAGGGTGGCTATGGCTACACCTTC	CASSQGPPGQGGYGYTF
TRBJ2-7	.	TRBV4-2	.	TGTGCCAGCAGCCAAGATGGGAGTTCCACCTACGAGCAGTACTTC	CASSQDGSSTYEQYF
TRBJ2-7	.	TRBV4-1	.	TGCGCCAGCAGCCGATTGGGTGATCAGGGGTACGAGCAGTACTTC	CASSRLGDQGYEQYF
TRBJ1-2	.	TRBV5-6	TRBD1	TGTGCCAGCAGCGCAGACAGGGCCCGCAACTATGGCTACACCTTC	CASSADRARNYGYTF
TRBJ2-3	once	TRBV10-1	TRBD2	TGCGCCAGCTCCAGTGGGGGACTAGGCACAGATACGCAGTATTTT	CASSSGGLGTDTQYF
TRBJ2-7	.	TRBV5-1	.	TGCGCCAGCAGCTTGGAAGGGGGGGGCCAGTCCTACGAGCAGTACTTC	CASSLEGGGQSYEQYF
TRBJ2-5	.	TRBV5-1	.	TGCGCCAGCAGCTTTGCGCATTCGTACCAAGAGACCCAGTACTTC	CASSFAHSYQETQYF
TRBJ1-2	.	TRBV11-2	TRBD1	TGTGCCAGCAGCTTAGGAACAGGGGGGCGTGGCTACACCTTC	CASSLGTGGRGYTF
TRBJ1-2	.	TRBV21-1	.	TGTGCCAGCAGCCCGCTACAGGGGAACTATGGCTACACCTTC	CASSPLQGNYGYTF
TRBJ2-6	.	TRBV28	TRBD1	TGTGCCAGCAGTTACTACCGGGACAGTCACTCTGGGGCCAACGTCCTGACTTTC	CASSYYRDSHSGANVLTF
TRBJ1-4	.	TRBV9	TRBD1	TGTGCCAGCAGCGTAACAGGGGGCACTAATGAAAAACTGTTTTTT	CASSVTGGTNEKLFF
TRBJ2-1	.	TRBV6-1	TRBD1	TGTGCCAGCAGTGATTTGGGACAGAAACGCTACAATGAGCAGTTCTTC	CASSDLGQKRYNEQFF
TRBJ2-7	.	TRBV4-2	TRBD2	TGTGCCAGCAGCCAAGCGTCAGCGGGGGGGTCCTACGAGCAGTACTTC	CASSQASAGGSYEQYF
TRBJ1-5	.	TRBV28	.	TGTGCCAGCAGTTTTAAGGATTGGGGGCATCAGCCCCAGCATTTT	CASSFKDWGHQPQHF
TRBJ2-3	.	TRBV5-5	.	TGTGCCAGCAGCTTGCAGGGCGTTCCGAGCACAGATACGCAGTATTTT	CASSLQGVPSTDTQYF
TRBJ2-7	.	TRBV5-4	.	TGTGCCAGCAGCTTGGAACTAGGGAGCTTCTACGAGCAGTACTTC	CASSLELGSFYEQYF
TRBJ2-6	.	TRBV2	TRBD1	TGTGCCAGCAGATCCGGGACAGGGATTCCTGGGGCCAACGTCCTGACTTTC	CASRSGTGIPGANVLTF
TRBJ1-1	.	TRBV29-1	.	TGCAGCGTTGGGCCGGAGGCGGCCGCTGAAGCTTTCTTT	CSVGPEAAAEAFF
TRBJ1-3	.	TRBV29-1	TRBD1	TGCAGCGTATGGACAGGGGGTAACTCTGGAAACACCATATATTTT	CSVWTGGNSGNTIYF
TRBJ2-7	.	TRBV19	.	TGTGCCAGTAGTAGTCCAGGGAACCGCCGCGAGCAGTACTTC	CASSSPGNRREQYF
TRBJ1-2	.	TRBV27	TRBD1	TGTGCCAGCAGCTCCCTGGGACAGAGAGCTAACTATGGCTACACCTTC	CASSSLGQRANYGYTF
TRBJ1-5	.	TRBV7-9	.	TGTGCCAGCAGCTTAGACGGAGCAGGGAATCAGCCCCAGCATTTT	CASSLDGAGNQPQHF
TRBJ2-7	few	TRBV4-2	.	TGTGCCAGCAGCGAAAATGGGGGGTACTCCTACGAGCAGTACTTC	CASSENGGYSYEQYF
TRBJ2-5	.	TRBV7-9	.	TGTGCCAGCAGCTTCGACAGCGAGACCCAGTACTTC	CASSFDSETQYF
TRBJ1-5	.	TRBV5-6	TRBD1	TGTGCCAGCAGCCCAGGGGGCCCTGGGCAGCCCCAGCATTTT	CASSPGGPGQPQHF
TRBJ1-1	.	TRBV6-5	.	TGTGCCAGCAGTTTCCTCGTGTCGAACACTGAAGCTTTCTTT	CASSFLVSNTEAFF
TRBJ2-5	.	TRBV5-1	TRBD1	TGCGCCAGCAGCCCCACAGGGGCGAGAGAGACCCAGTACTTC	CASSPTGARETQYF
TRBJ2-3	.	TRBV19	TRBD2	TGTGCCAGTAGTATGGCTGTGGGGACTAGCGGGGGGCGAGATACGCAGTATTTT	CASSMAVGTSGGRDTQYF
TRBJ2-7	once	TRBV25-1	.	TGTGCCAGCAGTGAGCCCGGTTACGAGCAGTACTTC	CASSEPGYEQYF
TRBJ1-4	few	TRBV5-1	TRBD1	TGCGCCAGCATGGAGACAGGGGAAGAAAAACTGTTTTTT	CASMETGEEKLFF
TRBJ1-5	.	TRBV7-9	TRBD1	TGTGCCAGCAGCCCAGGGACAGCAACCAATCAGCCCCAGCATTTT	CASSPGTATNQPQHF
TRBJ2-7	.	TRBV14	TRBD1	TGTGCCAGCAGCCAAGAGACAGGGGTCCTCTCCTACGAGCAGTACTTC	CASSQETGVLSYEQYF
TRBJ1-2	.	TRBV9	TRBD1	TGTGCCAGCAGCCCGGGACAGGTCTCCGGAGGCTACACCTTC	CASSPGQVSGGYTF